Listed here are 3 T cell receptor beta chains from one sample, sequenced in a study of blood T cell repertoires in COVID-19. TCRdb's table, derived via immunoSEQ multiplex PCR, lists solely in-frame clones and lacks some. Of 150,000 to 200,000 clones listed, less than 90% were seen once; the top ten hold roughly 1.2%. Material: PBMCs or T cells enriched from blood (not recorded which). These receptors came from a human donor with acute COVID-19. The donor label of this sample is uncertain.

V gene TRBV5-1 combines with J gene TRBJ1-4; D gene uncertain. CDR3 length: 15 residues. Trimming shortened V by 0 bases and J by 8 bases, and 14 bases separated the two germline ends. Germline CDR1 and CDR2: SGHRS and YFSETQ. CDR3 in amino acids: CASSLASRVREKLFF. Here the CDR3 DNA reads TGCGCCAGCAGCTTGGCCAGTCGGGTGAGGGAAAAACTGTTTTTT.

The chain employs TRBV7-3 and TRBJ2-1, with TRBD2 as a possible D gene (6 bases). The CDR3 is made up of 14 amino acids. Trimming cost V 5 bases and J 5 bases, with 13 bases left between them. Per the germline V gene, CDR1 is SGHTA and CDR2 is FQGTGA. DNA for the CDR3: TGTGCCAGCAGCGCGCGGGGCAGCCACAATGAGCAGTTCTTC. Translation: CASSARGSHNEQFF.

V and J are TRBV3-1 (or the pseudogene TRBV3-2) and TRBJ2-7, with D possibly being TRBD1 (6 bases). The CDR3 totals 15 residues. CDR1 and CDR2 (germline): LGHDT, YNNKEL (reference sequence). V lost 1 base and J lost 2, with 12 bases in between. The CDR3: CASSQGETGPYEQYF. The DNA for the CDR3 is TGTGCCAGCAGCCAAGGAGAGACAGGCCCCTACGAGCAGTACTTC.